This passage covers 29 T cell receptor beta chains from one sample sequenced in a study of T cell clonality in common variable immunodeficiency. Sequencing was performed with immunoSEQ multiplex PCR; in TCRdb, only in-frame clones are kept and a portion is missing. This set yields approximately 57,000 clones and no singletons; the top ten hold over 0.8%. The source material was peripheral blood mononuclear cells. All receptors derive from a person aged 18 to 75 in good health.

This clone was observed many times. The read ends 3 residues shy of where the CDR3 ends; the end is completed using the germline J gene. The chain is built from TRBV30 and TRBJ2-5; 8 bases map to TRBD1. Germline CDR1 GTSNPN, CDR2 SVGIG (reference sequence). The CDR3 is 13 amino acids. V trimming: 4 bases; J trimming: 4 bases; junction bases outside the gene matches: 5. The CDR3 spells CAWNPGGAETQYF. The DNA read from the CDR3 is TGTGCCTGGAATCCAGGGGGCGCAGAGACC.

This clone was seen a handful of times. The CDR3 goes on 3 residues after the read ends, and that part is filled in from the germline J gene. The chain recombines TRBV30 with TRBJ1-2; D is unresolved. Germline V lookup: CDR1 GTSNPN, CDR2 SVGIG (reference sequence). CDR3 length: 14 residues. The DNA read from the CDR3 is TGTGCCTGGAGTGTACTAGCGGATTACAATGAC. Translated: CAWSVLADYND. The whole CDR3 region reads CAWSVLADYNDYTF.

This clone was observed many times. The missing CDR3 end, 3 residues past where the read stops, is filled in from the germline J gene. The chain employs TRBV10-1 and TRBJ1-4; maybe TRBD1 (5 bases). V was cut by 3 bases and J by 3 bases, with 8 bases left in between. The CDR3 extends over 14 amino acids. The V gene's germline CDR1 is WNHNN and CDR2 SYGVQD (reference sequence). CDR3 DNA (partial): TGCGCCAGCAGTGATCCAGGGTCTAATGAAAAA. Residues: CASSDPGSNEK. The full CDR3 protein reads CASSDPGSNEKLFF.

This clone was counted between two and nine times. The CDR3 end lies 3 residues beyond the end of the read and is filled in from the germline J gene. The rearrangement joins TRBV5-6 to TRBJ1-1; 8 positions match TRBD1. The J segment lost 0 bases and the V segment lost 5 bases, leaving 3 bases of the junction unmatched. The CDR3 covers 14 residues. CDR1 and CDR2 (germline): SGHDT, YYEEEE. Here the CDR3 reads CASSRDRMNTEAFF. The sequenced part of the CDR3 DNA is TGTGCCAGCAGTCGGGACAGGATGAACACTGAA.

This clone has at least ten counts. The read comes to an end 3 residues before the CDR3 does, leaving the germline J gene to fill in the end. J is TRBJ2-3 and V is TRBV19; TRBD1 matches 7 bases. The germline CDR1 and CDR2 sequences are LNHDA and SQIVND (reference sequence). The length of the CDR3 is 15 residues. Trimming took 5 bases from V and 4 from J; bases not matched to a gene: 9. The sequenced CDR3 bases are TGTGCCAGTAGTGACAGGGACCTGGGGGCAGATACG. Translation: CASSDRDLGADT. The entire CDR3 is CASSDRDLGADTQYF.

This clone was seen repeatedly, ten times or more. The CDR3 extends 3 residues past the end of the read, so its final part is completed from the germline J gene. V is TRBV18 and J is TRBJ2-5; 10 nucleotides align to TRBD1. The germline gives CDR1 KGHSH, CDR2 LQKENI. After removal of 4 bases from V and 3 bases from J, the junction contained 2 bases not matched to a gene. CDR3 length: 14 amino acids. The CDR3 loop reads CASSLDRGEETQYF. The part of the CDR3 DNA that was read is TGTGCCAGCTCACTGGACAGGGGGGAAGAGACC.

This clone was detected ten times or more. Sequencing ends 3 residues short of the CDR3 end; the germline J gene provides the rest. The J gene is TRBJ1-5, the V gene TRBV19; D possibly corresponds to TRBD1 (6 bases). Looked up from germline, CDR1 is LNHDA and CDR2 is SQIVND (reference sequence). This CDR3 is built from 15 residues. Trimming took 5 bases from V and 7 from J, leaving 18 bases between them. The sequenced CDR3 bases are TGTGCCAGTAGTGCTGATACAGGGTTTGGACAGCCC. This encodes CASSADTGFGQP. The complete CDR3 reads CASSADTGFGQPQHF.

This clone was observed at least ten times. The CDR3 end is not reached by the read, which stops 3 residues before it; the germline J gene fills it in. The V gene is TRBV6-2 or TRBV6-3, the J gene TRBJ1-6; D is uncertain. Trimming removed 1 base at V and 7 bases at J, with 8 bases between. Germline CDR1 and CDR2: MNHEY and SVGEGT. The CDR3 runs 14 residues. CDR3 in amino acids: CASSYFTVNSPLHF. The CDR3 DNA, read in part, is TGTGCCAGCAGTTACTTCACAGTGAATTCACCC.

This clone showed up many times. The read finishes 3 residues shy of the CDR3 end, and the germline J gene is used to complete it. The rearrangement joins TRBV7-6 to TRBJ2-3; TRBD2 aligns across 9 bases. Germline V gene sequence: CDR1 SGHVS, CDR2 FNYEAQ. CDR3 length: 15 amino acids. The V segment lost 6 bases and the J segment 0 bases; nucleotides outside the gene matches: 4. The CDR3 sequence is CASSFGTSSTDTQYF. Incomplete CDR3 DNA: TGTGCCAGCAGTTTCGGGACTAGCAGCACAGATACG.

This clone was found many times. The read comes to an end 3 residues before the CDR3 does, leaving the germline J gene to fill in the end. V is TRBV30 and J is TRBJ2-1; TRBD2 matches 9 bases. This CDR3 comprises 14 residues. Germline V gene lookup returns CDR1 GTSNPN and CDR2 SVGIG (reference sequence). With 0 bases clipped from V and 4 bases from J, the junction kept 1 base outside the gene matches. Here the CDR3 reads CAWSVLAGYNEQFF. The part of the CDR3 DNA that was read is TGTGCCTGGAGTGTGCTAGCGGGGTACAATGAG.

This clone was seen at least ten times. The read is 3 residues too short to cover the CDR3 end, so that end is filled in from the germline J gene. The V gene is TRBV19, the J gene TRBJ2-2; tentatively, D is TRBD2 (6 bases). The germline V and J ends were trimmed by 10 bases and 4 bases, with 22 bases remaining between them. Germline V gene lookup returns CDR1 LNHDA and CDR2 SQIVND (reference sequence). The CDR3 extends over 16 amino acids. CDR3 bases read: TGTGCCACCGAAGGAGGGGAGGTATGGGGCACCGGGGAG. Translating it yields CATEGGEVWGTGE. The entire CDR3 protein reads CATEGGEVWGTGELFF.

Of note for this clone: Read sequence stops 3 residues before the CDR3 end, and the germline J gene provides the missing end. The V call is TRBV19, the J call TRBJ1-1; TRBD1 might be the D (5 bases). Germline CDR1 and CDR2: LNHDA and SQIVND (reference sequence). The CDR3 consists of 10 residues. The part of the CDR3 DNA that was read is TGTGCCAGTATCCAGGGTTCA. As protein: CASIQGS. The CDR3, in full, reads CASIQGSAFF.

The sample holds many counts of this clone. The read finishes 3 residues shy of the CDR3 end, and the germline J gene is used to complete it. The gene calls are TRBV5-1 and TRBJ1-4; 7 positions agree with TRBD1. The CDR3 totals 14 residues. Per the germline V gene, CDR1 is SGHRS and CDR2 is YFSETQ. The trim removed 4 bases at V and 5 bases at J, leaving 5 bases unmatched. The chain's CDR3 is CASSLGQVNEKLFF. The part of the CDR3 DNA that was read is TGCGCCAGCAGCCTCGGACAGGTGAATGAAAAA.

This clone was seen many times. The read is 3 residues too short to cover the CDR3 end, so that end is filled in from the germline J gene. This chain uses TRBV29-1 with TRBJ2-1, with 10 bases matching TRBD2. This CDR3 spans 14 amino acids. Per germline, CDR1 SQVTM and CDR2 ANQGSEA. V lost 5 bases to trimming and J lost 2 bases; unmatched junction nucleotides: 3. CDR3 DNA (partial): TGCAGCGTTTTGGGACTAGCGCCCTACAATGAG. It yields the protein CSVLGLAPYNE. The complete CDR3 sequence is CSVLGLAPYNEQFF.

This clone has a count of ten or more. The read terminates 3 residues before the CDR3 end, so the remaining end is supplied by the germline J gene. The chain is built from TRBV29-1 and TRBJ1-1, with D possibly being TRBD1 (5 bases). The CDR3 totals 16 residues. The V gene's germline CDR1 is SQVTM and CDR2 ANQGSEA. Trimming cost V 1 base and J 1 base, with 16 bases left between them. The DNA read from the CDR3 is TGCAGCGTTGAAGGGACATACAACGACCCGAACACTGAA. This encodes CSVEGTYNDPNTE. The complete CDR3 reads CSVEGTYNDPNTEAFF.

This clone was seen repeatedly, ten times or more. The covered CDR3 bases are TGCGCCAGCAGCCTGGGACAGGGCAATGAAAAG. Its translation is CASSLGQGNEK. The full CDR3 sequence reads CASSLGQGNEKLFF. The V call is TRBV5-1, the J call TRBJ2-2; 9 bases are shared with TRBD1. The read stops 3 residues short of the end of the CDR3; the missing end is completed from the germline J gene. The CDR3 extends over 14 amino acids. Per the germline V gene, CDR1 is SGHRS and CDR2 is YFSETQ.

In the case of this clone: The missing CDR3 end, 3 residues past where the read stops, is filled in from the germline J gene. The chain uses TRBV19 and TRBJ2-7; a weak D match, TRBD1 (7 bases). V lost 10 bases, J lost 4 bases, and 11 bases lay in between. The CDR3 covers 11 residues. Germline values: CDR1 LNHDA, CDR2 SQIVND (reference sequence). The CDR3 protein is CATSGGYEQYF. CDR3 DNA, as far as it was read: TGTGCCACCTCAGGGGGGTACGAG.

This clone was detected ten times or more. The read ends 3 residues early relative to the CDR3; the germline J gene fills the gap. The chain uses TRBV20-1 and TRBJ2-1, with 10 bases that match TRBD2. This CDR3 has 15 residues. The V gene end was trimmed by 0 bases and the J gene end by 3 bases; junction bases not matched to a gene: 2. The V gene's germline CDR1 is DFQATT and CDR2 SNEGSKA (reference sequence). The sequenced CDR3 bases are TGCAGTGCTAGAGATCAGCGGGGGGGCTACAATGAG. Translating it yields CSARDQRGGYNE. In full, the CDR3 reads CSARDQRGGYNEQFF.

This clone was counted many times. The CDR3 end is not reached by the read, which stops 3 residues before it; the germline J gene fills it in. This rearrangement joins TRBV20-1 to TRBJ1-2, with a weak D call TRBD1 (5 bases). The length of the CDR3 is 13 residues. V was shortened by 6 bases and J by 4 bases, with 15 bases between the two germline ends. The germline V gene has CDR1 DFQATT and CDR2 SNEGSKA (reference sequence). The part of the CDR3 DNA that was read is TGCAGTGCCGCAAACCTCGACAGCTATGGC. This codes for CSAANLDSYG. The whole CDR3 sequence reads CSAANLDSYGYTF.

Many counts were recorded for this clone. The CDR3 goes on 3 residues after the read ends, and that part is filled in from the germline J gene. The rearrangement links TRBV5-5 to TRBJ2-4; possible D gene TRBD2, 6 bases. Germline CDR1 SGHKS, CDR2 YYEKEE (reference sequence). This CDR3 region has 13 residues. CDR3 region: CASTTYSGGPQYF. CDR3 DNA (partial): TGTGCCAGCACCACTTATAGCGGAGGGCCT.

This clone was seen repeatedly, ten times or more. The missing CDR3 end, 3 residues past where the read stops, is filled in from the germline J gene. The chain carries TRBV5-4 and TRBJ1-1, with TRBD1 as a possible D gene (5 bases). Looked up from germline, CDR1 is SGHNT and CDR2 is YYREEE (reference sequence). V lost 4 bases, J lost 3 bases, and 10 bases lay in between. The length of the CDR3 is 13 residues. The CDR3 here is CASSLGGDTEAFF. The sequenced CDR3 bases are TGTGCCAGCAGCCTTGGGGGGGACACTGAA.

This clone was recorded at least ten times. The CDR3 region is CASSPDSHEAFF. CDR3 bases read: TGTGCCAGCAGCCCGGACAGCCATGAA. The chain employs TRBV7-9 and TRBJ1-1; D may be TRBD1 (6 bases). The CDR3 goes on 3 residues after the read ends, and that part is filled in from the germline J gene. Germline V gene data show CDR1 as SEHNR and CDR2 as FQNEAQ (reference sequence). The CDR3 contains 12 residues. Between the trimmed V and J ends, which lost 5 bases and 7 bases, there was a span of 11 bases.

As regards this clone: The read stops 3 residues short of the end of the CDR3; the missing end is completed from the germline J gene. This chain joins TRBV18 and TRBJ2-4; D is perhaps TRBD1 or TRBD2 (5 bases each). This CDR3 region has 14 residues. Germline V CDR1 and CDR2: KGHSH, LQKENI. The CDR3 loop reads CASSPSGLRDGQYF. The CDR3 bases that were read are TGTGCCAGCTCACCATCAGGGTTGAGGGATGGT. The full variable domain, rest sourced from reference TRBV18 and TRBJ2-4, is NAGVMQNPRHLVRRRGQEARLRCSPMKGHSHVYWYRQLPEEGLKFMVYLQKENIIDESGMPKERFSAEFPKEGPSILRIQQVVRGDSAAYFCASSPSGLRDGQYFGAGTRLSVL.

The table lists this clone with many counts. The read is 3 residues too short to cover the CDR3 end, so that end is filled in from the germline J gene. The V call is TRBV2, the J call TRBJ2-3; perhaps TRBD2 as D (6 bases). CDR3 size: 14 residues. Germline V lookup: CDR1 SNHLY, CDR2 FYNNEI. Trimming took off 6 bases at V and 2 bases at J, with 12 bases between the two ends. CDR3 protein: CASSRDLITDTQYF. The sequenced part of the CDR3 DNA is TGTGCCAGCAGCCGGGACTTGATCACAGATACG. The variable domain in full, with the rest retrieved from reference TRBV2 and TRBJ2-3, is EPEVTQTPSHQVTQMGQEVILRCVPISNHLYFYWYRQILGQKVEFLVSFYNNEISEKSEIFDDQFSVERPDGSNFTLKIRSTKLEDSAMYFCASSRDLITDTQYFGPGTRLTVL.

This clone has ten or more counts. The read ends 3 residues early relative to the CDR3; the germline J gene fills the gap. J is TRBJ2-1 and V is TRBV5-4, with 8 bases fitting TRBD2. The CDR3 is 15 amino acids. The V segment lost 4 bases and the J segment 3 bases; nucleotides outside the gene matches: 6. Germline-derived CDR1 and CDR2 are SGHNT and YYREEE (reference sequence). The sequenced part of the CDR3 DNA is TGTGCCAGCAGCCTGATAAGCGGGGGCTACAATGAG. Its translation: CASSLISGGYNE. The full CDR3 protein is CASSLISGGYNEQFF.

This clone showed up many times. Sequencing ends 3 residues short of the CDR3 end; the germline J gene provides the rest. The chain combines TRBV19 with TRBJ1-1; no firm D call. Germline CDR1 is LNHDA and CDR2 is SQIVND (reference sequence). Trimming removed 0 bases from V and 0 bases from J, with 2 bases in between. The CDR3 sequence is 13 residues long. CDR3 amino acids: CASSIDMNTEAFF. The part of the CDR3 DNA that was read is TGTGCCAGTAGTATAGATATGAACACTGAA.

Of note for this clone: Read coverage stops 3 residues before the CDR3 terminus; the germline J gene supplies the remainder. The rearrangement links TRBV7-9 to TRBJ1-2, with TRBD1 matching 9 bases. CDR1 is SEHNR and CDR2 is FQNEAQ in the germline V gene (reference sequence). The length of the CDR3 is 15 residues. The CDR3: CASSWGQGSADTYTF. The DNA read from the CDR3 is TGTGCCAGCAGTTGGGGACAGGGATCAGCAGATACC.

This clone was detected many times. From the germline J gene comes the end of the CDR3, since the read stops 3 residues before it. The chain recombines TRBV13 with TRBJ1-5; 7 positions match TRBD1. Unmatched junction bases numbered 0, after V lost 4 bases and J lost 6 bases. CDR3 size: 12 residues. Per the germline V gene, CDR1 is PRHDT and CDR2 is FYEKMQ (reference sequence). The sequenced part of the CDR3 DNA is TGTGCCAGCAGCTACAGGGGTCAGCCC. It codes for CASSYRGQP. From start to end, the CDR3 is CASSYRGQPQHF.

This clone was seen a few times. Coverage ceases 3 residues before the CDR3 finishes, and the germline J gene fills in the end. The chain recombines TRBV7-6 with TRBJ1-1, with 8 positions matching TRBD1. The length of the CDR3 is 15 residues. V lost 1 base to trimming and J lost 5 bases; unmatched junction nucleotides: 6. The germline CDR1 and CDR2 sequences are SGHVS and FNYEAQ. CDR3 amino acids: CASSLGLTGETEAFF. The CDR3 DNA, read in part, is TGTGCCAGCAGCTTAGGATTGACAGGGGAGACTGAA.